A selection of T cell receptor beta chains follows, all from one sample in a study of blood T cells in healthy people across ages. A single record per CDR3 protein comes from TCRdb applying MiXCR to the 5' RACE reads. In the table there are approximately 820,000 distinct CDR3 sequences, 40% to 50% of which are singletons. Material: blood. These receptor sequences come from a man in his 60s in good health. Each CDR3 is given with its conserved first and last residue. Each record gives: clone size, V gene, J gene, D gene, CDR3 DNA, CDR3 protein. The D gene is left open where the match is weak. The listing skips clone size in some rows; elsewhere it reads once, few, many or a size class.

clone_size: few
v_call: TRBV15
j_call: TRBJ2-3
d_call: -
cdr3_nt: TGTGCCACCCAACGCATAAGAGGAGATACGCAGTATTTT
cdr3_aa: CATQRIRGDTQYF

clone_size: few
v_call: TRBV28
j_call: TRBJ2-7
d_call: TRBD1
cdr3_nt: TGTGCCAGCTTGGGACAGGGGGCTTGGGAGCAGTACTTC
cdr3_aa: CASLGQGAWEQYF

clone_size: -
v_call: TRBV7-2
j_call: TRBJ2-5
d_call: -
cdr3_nt: TGTGCCAGCAGCTGCGACAGTAGCGAGACCCAGTACTTC
cdr3_aa: CASSCDSSETQYF

clone_size: few
v_call: TRBV6-2/TRBV6-3
j_call: TRBJ2-5
d_call: -
cdr3_nt: TGTGCCAGCAGTTACCGCCGACAGGAACAAGAGACCCAGTACTTC
cdr3_aa: CASSYRRQEQETQYF

clone_size: -
v_call: TRBV15
j_call: TRBJ1-1
d_call: -
cdr3_nt: TGTGCCACCAGCAGAGCTAAAAGGGACACTGAAGCTTTCTTT
cdr3_aa: CATSRAKRDTEAFF

clone_size: -
v_call: TRBV6-2/TRBV6-3
j_call: TRBJ2-1
d_call: -
cdr3_nt: TGTGCCAGCAGTTACCTCCGTCACAGCGATGAGCAGTTCTTC
cdr3_aa: CASSYLRHSDEQFF

clone_size: few
v_call: TRBV20-1
j_call: TRBJ2-7
d_call: TRBD2
cdr3_nt: TGCATTAGCGGGGGGGCCCCCTACGAGCAGTACTTC
cdr3_aa: CISGGAPYEQYF

clone_size: few
v_call: TRBV7-9
j_call: TRBJ1-2
d_call: -
cdr3_nt: TGTGCCAGCGAACCTTGGGGTGATGGCTACACCTTC
cdr3_aa: CASEPWGDGYTF

clone_size: few
v_call: TRBV12-3/TRBV12-4
j_call: TRBJ1-4
d_call: TRBD1
cdr3_nt: TGTGCCAGCAGTTCGACCACGGGGACAGGGAATGAAAAACTGTTTTTT
cdr3_aa: CASSSTTGTGNEKLFF

clone_size: many
v_call: TRBV11-2
j_call: TRBJ2-7
d_call: -
cdr3_nt: TGTGCCAGCAGCTTCGGCCTAAACTACGAGCAGTACTTC
cdr3_aa: CASSFGLNYEQYF

clone_size: -
v_call: TRBV5-1
j_call: TRBJ2-3
d_call: -
cdr3_nt: TGCGCCAGCAGCTTGGAGGGATTGACGGCCGGCACAGATACGCAGTATTTT
cdr3_aa: CASSLEGLTAGTDTQYF

clone_size: few
v_call: TRBV7-2
j_call: TRBJ2-3
d_call: -
cdr3_nt: TGTGCCAGCAGCTTAGTTCCGAGCCGAGATACGCAGTATTTT
cdr3_aa: CASSLVPSRDTQYF

clone_size: -
v_call: TRBV21-1
j_call: TRBJ2-7
d_call: -
cdr3_nt: TGTGCCAGCAGCAAAGAAGCCTGCGAGCAGTACTTC
cdr3_aa: CASSKEACEQYF

clone_size: -
v_call: TRBV2
j_call: TRBJ2-2
d_call: -
cdr3_nt: TGTGCCAGCAGTGAACGGCGGGCACCGAACACCGGGGAGCTGTTTTTT
cdr3_aa: CASSERRAPNTGELFF

clone_size: few
v_call: TRBV5-1
j_call: TRBJ2-5
d_call: TRBD1
cdr3_nt: TGCGCCAGCAGCTTGGAGGGGACAGGGGTGCAAGAGACCCAGTACTTC
cdr3_aa: CASSLEGTGVQETQYF

clone_size: -
v_call: TRBV7-2
j_call: TRBJ1-2
d_call: -
cdr3_nt: TGTGCCAGCAGCTTAGCCACCGGGACACAGTCGAACTATGGCTACACCTTC
cdr3_aa: CASSLATGTQSNYGYTF

clone_size: -
v_call: TRBV20-1
j_call: TRBJ2-1
d_call: TRBD2
cdr3_nt: TGCAGTGCTAGTTTAGCGGGGGGTCCCTACAATGAGCAGTTCTTC
cdr3_aa: CSASLAGGPYNEQFF

clone_size: -
v_call: TRBV20-1
j_call: TRBJ2-1
d_call: -
cdr3_nt: TGCAGTGCTCACGATCGACTAGTGATGGACAATGAGCAGTTCTTC
cdr3_aa: CSAHDRLVMDNEQFF

clone_size: few
v_call: TRBV7-2
j_call: TRBJ2-3
d_call: -
cdr3_nt: TGTGCCAGCAGCTTTCTCGTGGGGGTTACAGATACGCAGTATTTT
cdr3_aa: CASSFLVGVTDTQYF

clone_size: few
v_call: TRBV4-3
j_call: TRBJ2-3
d_call: -
cdr3_nt: TGCGCCAGCAGCCAAAACTCACCTGACACAGATACGCAGTATTTT
cdr3_aa: CASSQNSPDTDTQYF

clone_size: -
v_call: TRBV7-2
j_call: TRBJ2-1
d_call: TRBD2
cdr3_nt: TGTGCCAGCAGCTCCGAGACTAGCAGCCATGAGCAGCTCTTC
cdr3_aa: CASSSETSSHEQLF

clone_size: -
v_call: TRBV7-2
j_call: TRBJ1-4
d_call: -
cdr3_nt: TGTGCCAGCAGCTTTTCAGGGATAGCCCGCGAAAAACTGTTTTTT
cdr3_aa: CASSFSGIAREKLFF

clone_size: -
v_call: TRBV6-2/TRBV6-3
j_call: TRBJ1-2
d_call: -
cdr3_nt: TGTGCCAGCAGTCGACCGGGACCGAGACTCTATGGCTACACCTTC
cdr3_aa: CASSRPGPRLYGYTF

clone_size: -
v_call: TRBV7-3
j_call: TRBJ2-1
d_call: -
cdr3_nt: TGTGCCAGCAGCTTGCCCATGAGCGATGAGCAGTTCTTC
cdr3_aa: CASSLPMSDEQFF

clone_size: -
v_call: TRBV20-1
j_call: TRBJ1-1
d_call: TRBD1
cdr3_nt: TGCAGTGCTAGACAGGGGGCGAACACTGAAGCTTTCTTT
cdr3_aa: CSARQGANTEAFF

clone_size: -
v_call: TRBV20-1
j_call: TRBJ2-1
d_call: -
cdr3_nt: TGCAGTGCTAGAGATCCCTCCGCCCTGGGGCAGGGCTTTCGCAATGAGCAGTTCTTC
cdr3_aa: CSARDPSALGQGFRNEQFF

clone_size: -
v_call: TRBV7-9
j_call: TRBJ2-3
d_call: -
cdr3_nt: TGTGCCAGCAGCTTTGGTCGACCCTCCACAGATACGCAGTATTTT
cdr3_aa: CASSFGRPSTDTQYF

clone_size: many
v_call: TRBV20-1
j_call: TRBJ2-1
d_call: TRBD1
cdr3_nt: TGCAGTGCAAGGTTCGGGACAGTCTACAATGAGCAGTTCTTC
cdr3_aa: CSARFGTVYNEQFF

clone_size: -
v_call: TRBV7-9
j_call: TRBJ2-1
d_call: -
cdr3_nt: TGTGCCAGCAGCTTAGGCTTAAGAGGGAGGCAATACAATGAGCAGTTCTTC
cdr3_aa: CASSLGLRGRQYNEQFF

clone_size: -
v_call: TRBV27
j_call: TRBJ1-6
d_call: -
cdr3_nt: TGTGCCAGCAGTTTATACGTGGGGGAAGTGGACCCACCCCTCCACTTT
cdr3_aa: CASSLYVGEVDPPLHF

clone_size: -
v_call: TRBV6-6
j_call: TRBJ2-5
d_call: -
cdr3_nt: TGTGCCAGCAGTTACACCCGGGGAGAGACCCAGTACTTC
cdr3_aa: CASSYTRGETQYF

clone_size: -
v_call: TRBV5-1
j_call: TRBJ1-2
d_call: -
cdr3_nt: TGCGCCAGCAGCTTACCAGTGGACGCGGATGGCTACACCTTC
cdr3_aa: CASSLPVDADGYTF

clone_size: few
v_call: TRBV6-6
j_call: TRBJ2-1
d_call: TRBD2
cdr3_nt: TGTGCCAGCAGTTACGGCGGGGAGGGGGAGCAGTTCTTC
cdr3_aa: CASSYGGEGEQFF

clone_size: -
v_call: TRBV6-2/TRBV6-3
j_call: TRBJ2-4
d_call: -
cdr3_nt: TGTGCCAGCAGTGCCCAAAACATTCAGTACTTC
cdr3_aa: CASSAQNIQYF

clone_size: few
v_call: TRBV7-9
j_call: TRBJ2-3
d_call: TRBD2
cdr3_nt: TGTGCCAGCAGCCCAGCCGGGACTAGCGGGGGGATCCAGTATTTT
cdr3_aa: CASSPAGTSGGIQYF

clone_size: -
v_call: TRBV7-2
j_call: TRBJ2-1
d_call: -
cdr3_nt: TGTGCCGGCAGCTTAGCGGCGACCGGGGGTGAGTTCTTC
cdr3_aa: CAGSLAATGGEFF

clone_size: -
v_call: TRBV3-1
j_call: TRBJ2-7
d_call: -
cdr3_nt: TGTGCCAGCAGCCAACTAGTAGGGGCCTACGAGCAGTACTTC
cdr3_aa: CASSQLVGAYEQYF

clone_size: -
v_call: TRBV3-1
j_call: TRBJ2-7
d_call: TRBD2
cdr3_nt: TGTGCCAGCACTAGACTAGCGGGGGATACCTACGAGCAGTACTTC
cdr3_aa: CASTRLAGDTYEQYF

clone_size: few
v_call: TRBV12-5
j_call: TRBJ1-2
d_call: -
cdr3_nt: TGTGCTAGTGGTTTAGGGAACTATGGCTACACCTTC
cdr3_aa: CASGLGNYGYTF

clone_size: -
v_call: TRBV7-9
j_call: TRBJ2-5
d_call: -
cdr3_nt: TGTGCCAGCAGCTTAAGTAGCGAAGAGACCCAGTACTTC
cdr3_aa: CASSLSSEETQYF

clone_size: -
v_call: TRBV29-1
j_call: TRBJ2-7
d_call: TRBD1
cdr3_nt: TGCAGCTCACAAGGACAGGTTTCAGTCTACGAGCAGTACTTC
cdr3_aa: CSSQGQVSVYEQYF